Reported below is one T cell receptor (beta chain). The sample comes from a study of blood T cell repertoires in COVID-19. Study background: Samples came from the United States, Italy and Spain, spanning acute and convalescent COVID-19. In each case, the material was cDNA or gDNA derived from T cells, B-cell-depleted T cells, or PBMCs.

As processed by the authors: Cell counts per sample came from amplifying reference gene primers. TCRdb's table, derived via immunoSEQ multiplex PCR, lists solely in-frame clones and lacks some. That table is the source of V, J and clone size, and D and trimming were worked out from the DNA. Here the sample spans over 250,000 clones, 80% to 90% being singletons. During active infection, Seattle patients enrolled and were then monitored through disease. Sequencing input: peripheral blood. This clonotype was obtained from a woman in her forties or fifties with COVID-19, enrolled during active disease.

The CDR3 region is CASSPQGTDLIAGKTYEQYF. The CDR3 nucleotides read TGTGCCAGCAGTCCCCAGGGGACAGATTTGATAGCGGGAAAGACCTACGAGCAGTACTTC. The chain has TRBV27 and TRBJ2-7; a possible D gene is TRBD2 (8 bases). This CDR3 comprises 20 residues. V lost 5 bases to trimming and J lost 2 bases, with 31 bases between them. Germline loops: CDR1 MNHEY, CDR2 SMNVEV (reference sequence).